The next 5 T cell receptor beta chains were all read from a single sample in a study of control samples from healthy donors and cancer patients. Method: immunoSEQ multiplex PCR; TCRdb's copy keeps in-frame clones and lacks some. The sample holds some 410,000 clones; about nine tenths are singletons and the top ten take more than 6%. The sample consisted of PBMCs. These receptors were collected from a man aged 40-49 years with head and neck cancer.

This CDR3 is CSVRRGVGEKLFF. The CDR3 DNA is TGCAGCGTCAGACGAGGGGTCGGTGAAAAACTGTTTTTT. This chain uses TRBV29-1 with TRBJ1-4, with D maybe TRBD1 (5 bases). Germline CDR1 SQVTM, CDR2 ANQGSEA. The CDR3 consists of 13 residues. V dropped 6 bases and J dropped 7 bases, with 15 bases sitting between them.

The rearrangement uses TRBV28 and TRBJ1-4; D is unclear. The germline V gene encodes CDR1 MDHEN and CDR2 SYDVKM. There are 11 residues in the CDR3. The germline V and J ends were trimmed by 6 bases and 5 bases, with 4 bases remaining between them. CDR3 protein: CASSLNEKLFF. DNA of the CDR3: TGTGCCAGCAGCCTCAATGAAAAACTGTTTTTT.

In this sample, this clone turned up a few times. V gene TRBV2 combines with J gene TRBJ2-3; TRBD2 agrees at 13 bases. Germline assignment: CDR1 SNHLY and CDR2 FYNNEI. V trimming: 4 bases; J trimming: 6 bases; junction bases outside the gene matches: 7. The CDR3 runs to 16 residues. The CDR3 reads CASSVSGLAGEDTQYF. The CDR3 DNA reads TGTGCCAGCAGTGTTTCTGGACTAGCGGGAGAGGATACGCAGTATTTT.

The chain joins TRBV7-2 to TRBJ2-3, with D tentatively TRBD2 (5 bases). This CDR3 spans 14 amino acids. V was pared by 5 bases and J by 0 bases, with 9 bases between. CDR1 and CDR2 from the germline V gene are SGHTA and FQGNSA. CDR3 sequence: CASSQEDSTDTQYF. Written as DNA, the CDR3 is TGTGCCAGCAGCCAGGAGGATAGCACAGATACGCAGTATTTT.

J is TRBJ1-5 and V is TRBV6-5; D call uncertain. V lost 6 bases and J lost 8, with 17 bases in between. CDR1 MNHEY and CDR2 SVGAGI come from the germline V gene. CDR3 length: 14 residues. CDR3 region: CASRPFRGREPQHF. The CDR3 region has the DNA TGTGCCAGCAGACCTTTCCGGGGTAGGGAGCCCCAGCATTTT.